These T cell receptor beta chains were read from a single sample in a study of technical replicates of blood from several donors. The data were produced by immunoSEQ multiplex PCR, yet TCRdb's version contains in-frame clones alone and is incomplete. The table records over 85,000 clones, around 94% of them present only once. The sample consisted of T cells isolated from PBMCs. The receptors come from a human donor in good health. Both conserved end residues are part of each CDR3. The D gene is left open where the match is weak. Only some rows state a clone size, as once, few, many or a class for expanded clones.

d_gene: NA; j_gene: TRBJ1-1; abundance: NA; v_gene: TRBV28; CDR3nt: TGTGCCAGCAGTCCAACAGGGCAAGCTTTCTTT; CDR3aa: CASSPTGQAFF
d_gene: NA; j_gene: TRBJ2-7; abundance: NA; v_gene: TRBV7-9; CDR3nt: TGTGCCAGCAGCTCCGGACAGTACGAGCAGTACTTC; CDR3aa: CASSSGQYEQYF
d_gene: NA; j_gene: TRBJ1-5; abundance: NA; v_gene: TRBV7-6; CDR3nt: TGTGCCAGCAGCTTATTCGTAAGCAATCAGCCCCAGCATTTT; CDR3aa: CASSLFVSNQPQHF
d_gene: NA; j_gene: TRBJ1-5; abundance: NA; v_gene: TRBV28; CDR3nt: TGTGCCAGCAGTTTCGGGATAACTCAGCATTTT; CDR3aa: CASSFGITQHF
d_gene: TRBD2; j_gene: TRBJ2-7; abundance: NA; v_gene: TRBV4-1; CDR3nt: TGCGCCAGCAGCGTGGCTAGCGGGGTAATCGAGCAGTACTTC; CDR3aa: CASSVASGVIEQYF
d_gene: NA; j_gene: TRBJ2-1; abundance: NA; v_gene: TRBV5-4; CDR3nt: TGTGCCAGCAGCTTGTCGCAGGGCTATGAGCAGTTCTTC; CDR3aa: CASSLSQGYEQFF
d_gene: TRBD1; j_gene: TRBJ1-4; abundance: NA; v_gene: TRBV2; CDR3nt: TGTGCCAGCAGTGATGGGACAGGGGGCGAAGCTAATGAAAAACTGTTTTTT; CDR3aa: CASSDGTGGEANEKLFF
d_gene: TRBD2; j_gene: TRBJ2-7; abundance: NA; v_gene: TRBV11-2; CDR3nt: TGTGCCAGCAGCTTCGAACGGACTAGGCTTATAGTGCAGTACTTC; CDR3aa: CASSFERTRLIVQYF
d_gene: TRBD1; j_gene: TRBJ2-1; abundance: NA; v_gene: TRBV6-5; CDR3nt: TGTGCCAGCAACACGGGACAGGGGGTCTACAATGAGCAGTTCTTC; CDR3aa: CASNTGQGVYNEQFF
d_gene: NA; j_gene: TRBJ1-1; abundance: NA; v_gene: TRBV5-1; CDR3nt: TGCGCCAGCAGCTTGAATGTCGGGGTGATGGATACTGAAGCTTTCTTT; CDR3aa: CASSLNVGVMDTEAFF
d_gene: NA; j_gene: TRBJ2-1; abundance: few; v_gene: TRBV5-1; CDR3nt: TGCGCCAGCAGCTCAGCGGGCCTCTCCTACAATGAGCAGTTCTTC; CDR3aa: CASSSAGLSYNEQFF
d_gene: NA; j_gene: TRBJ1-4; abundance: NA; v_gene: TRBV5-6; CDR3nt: TGTGCCAGCAGCTGGGGGGTCAACCGAATGCTGTTTTTT; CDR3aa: CASSWGVNRMLFF
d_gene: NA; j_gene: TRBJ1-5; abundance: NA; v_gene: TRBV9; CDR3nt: TGTGCCAGCAGCGTAGCAGGGGAAGTCCATCAGCCCCAGCATTTT; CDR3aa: CASSVAGEVHQPQHF
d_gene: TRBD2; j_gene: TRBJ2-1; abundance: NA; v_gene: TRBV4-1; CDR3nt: TGCGCCAGCAGCCACCCCAGGCTAGCGGGGACTCATATCTCCTACAATGAGCAGTTCTTC; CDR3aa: CASSHPRLAGTHISYNEQFF
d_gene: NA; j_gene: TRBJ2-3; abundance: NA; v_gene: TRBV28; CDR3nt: TGTGCCAGCAGCCGGGACAACACAGATACGCAGTATTTT; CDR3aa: CASSRDNTDTQYF